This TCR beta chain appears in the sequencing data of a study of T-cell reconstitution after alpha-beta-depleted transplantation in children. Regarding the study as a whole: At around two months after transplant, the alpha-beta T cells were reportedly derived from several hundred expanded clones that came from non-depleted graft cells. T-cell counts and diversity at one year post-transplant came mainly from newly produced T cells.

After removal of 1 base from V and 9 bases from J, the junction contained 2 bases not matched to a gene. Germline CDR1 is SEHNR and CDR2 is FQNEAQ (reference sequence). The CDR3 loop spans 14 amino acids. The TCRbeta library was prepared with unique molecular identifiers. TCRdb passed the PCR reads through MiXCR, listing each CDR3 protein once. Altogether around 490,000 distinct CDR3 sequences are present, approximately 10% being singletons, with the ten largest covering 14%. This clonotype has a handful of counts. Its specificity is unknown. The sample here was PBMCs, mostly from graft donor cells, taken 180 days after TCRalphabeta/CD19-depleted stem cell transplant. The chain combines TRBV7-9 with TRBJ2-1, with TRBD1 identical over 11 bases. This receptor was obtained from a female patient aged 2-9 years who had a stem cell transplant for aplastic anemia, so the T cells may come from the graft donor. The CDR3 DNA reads TGTGCCAGCAGCTTAGTCGGGACAGGGGGTGAGCAGTTCTTC. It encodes CASSLVGTGGEQFF.